Presented here are 18 T cell receptor beta chains from one specimen sequenced in a study of shared clonotypes between healthy human individuals. TCRdb's copy holds only in-frame clones and misses some; the assay was immunoSEQ multiplex PCR. The sample consists of around 690,000 clones, about 92% of them appearing once. What was sequenced was memory CD8+ T cells from PBMCs. Documented subset: CD45RO+ cells pooled with CCR7-negative TemRA cells. These receptors all stem from a man between 18 and 29 years old in good health. Some clones in this sample may be carry-over from other donors' samples.

The rearrangement uses TRBV9 and TRBJ2-2, with 15 bases fitting TRBD2. Trimming cost V 3 bases and J 4 bases; bases outside gene matches: 4. CDR1 is SGDLS, CDR2 YYNGEE, per germline. The CDR3 sequence is 17 residues long. The CDR3 bases are TGTGCCAGCAGCGAGGGACTAGCGGGAGGAGGCACCGGGGAGCTGTTTTTT. Its translation is CASSEGLAGGGTGELFF. The entire variable domain, with the rest obtained from reference TRBV9 and TRBJ2-2, is as follows: DSGVTQTPKHLITATGQRVTLRCSPRSGDLSVYWYQQSLDQGLQFLIQYYNGEERAKGNILERFSAQQFPDLHSELNLSSLELGDSALYFCASSEGLAGGGTGELFFGEGSRLTVL.

CDR3 in DNA: TGTGCCAGCTCACCACGTGTTAGGACCTTCTACAATGAGCAGTTCTTC. Protein product: CASSPRVRTFYNEQFF. The V and J genes are TRBV18 and TRBJ2-1; no clear D. V was cut by 1 base and J by 3 bases, with 13 bases left in between. The CDR3 extends over 16 amino acids. CDR1 is KGHSH, CDR2 LQKENI, per germline.

The V call is TRBV7-9, the J call TRBJ2-5, with a weak D call TRBD2 (6 bases). The germline V and J ends were trimmed by 1 base and 4 bases, with 13 bases remaining between them. The CDR3 length is 15 residues. Per the germline V gene, CDR1 is SEHNR and CDR2 is FQNEAQ (reference sequence). CDR3 protein: CASSLGRGSGETQYF. The CDR3 DNA reads TGTGCCAGCAGCTTAGGCCGGGGGTCGGGAGAGACCCAGTACTTC.

The rearrangement joins TRBV4-1 to TRBJ2-7; D unresolved. Germline V gives CDR1 MGHRA, CDR2 YSYEKL. Between the trimmed V and J ends, which lost 4 bases and 1 base, there was a span of 8 bases. The CDR3 runs 13 residues. CDR3 amino acids: CASSPRPSYEQYF. CDR3 bases: TGCGCCAGCAGCCCCCGTCCATCCTACGAGCAGTACTTC.

The V call is TRBV2, the J call TRBJ2-5, with 11 positions matching TRBD2. Germline CDR1 SNHLY, CDR2 FYNNEI. V was pared by 7 bases and J by 2 bases, with 6 bases of the junction left unmatched. The CDR3 contains 15 residues. The CDR3 DNA reads as TGTGCCAGCACTAAAGGGACTAGCGGACAAGAGACCCAGTACTTC. Protein product: CASTKGTSGQETQYF.

The chain couples TRBV28 to TRBJ1-2; no clear D. Trimming pared 5 bases from V and 5 bases from J, leaving 12 bases between. Germline V gene data show CDR1 as MDHEN and CDR2 as SYDVKM. CDR3 size: 13 residues. The CDR3 reads CASSPLYVYGYTF. As DNA, the CDR3 is TGTGCCAGCAGTCCCCTATATGTTTATGGCTACACCTTC.

The chain recombines TRBV5-5 with TRBJ2-7; 8 bases fit TRBD1. The CDR3 loop spans 17 amino acids. Germline assignment: CDR1 SGHKS and CDR2 YYEKEE (reference sequence). V lost 4 bases and J lost 7; bases outside the gene matches: 19. The chain's CDR3 is CASSVSSGTGLVGEQYF. In DNA, the CDR3 is TGTGCCAGCAGCGTCAGCTCGGGGACAGGACTTGTGGGGGAGCAGTACTTC.

V is TRBV7-2 and J is TRBJ2-1; 9 nucleotides align to TRBD2. J lost 7 bases, V lost 5 bases, and 9 bases had no gene match. CDR3 size: 15 residues. CDR1 and CDR2 from the germline V gene are SGHTA and FQGNSA. The CDR3 is CASSVLLAGANEQFF. CDR3 DNA: TGTGCCAGCAGCGTCTTACTAGCGGGCGCGAATGAGCAGTTCTTC.

V and J are TRBV13 and TRBJ2-1; 12 positions match TRBD1. Germline trimming cut 5 bases from V and 7 bases from J; bases unmatched to any gene: 9. The CDR3 covers 16 residues. From germline, CDR1 is PRHDT and CDR2 FYEKMQ (reference sequence). In nucleotides, the CDR3 is TGTGCCAGCAGCACCCTAGGGACAGGGGGCGGGAATGAGCAGTTCTTC. It is translated as CASSTLGTGGGNEQFF. The full variable domain, in which reference TRBV13 and TRBJ2-1 provide the parts outside the CDR3, is AAGVIQSPRHLIKEKRETATLKCYPIPRHDTVYWYQQGPGQDPQFLISFYEKMQSDKGSIPDRFSAQQFSDYHSELNMSSLELGDSALYFCASSTLGTGGGNEQFFGPGTRLTVL.

The rearrangement links TRBV29-1 to TRBJ2-1, with TRBD1 identical over 7 bases. CDR1 and CDR2 from the germline V gene are SQVTM and ANQGSEA. This CDR3 has 12 amino acids. The V and J ends lost 4 bases and 6 bases, in that order; junction bases with no gene match: 3. In DNA, the CDR3 is TGCAGCGTTGTTGCAGGGGGCAATGAGCAGTTCTTC. It yields the protein CSVVAGGNEQFF.

This chain joins TRBV28 and TRBJ2-7, with a tentative D call TRBD2 (6 bases). Trimming took off 2 bases at V and 0 bases at J, with 14 bases between the two ends. The CDR3 extends over 16 amino acids. Germline V gene sequence: CDR1 MDHEN, CDR2 SYDVKM. CDR3 bases: TGTGCCAGCAGTTTACCGACGCTGCGGGACTCCTACGAGCAGTACTTC. This encodes CASSLPTLRDSYEQYF.

This chain connects TRBV11-3 to TRBJ2-7; 7 bases are a match to TRBD2. V was clipped by 0 bases and J by 2 bases; unmatched bases: 4. CDR1 SGHNT and CDR2 YENEEA come from the germline V gene. The CDR3 spans 15 residues. CDR3 residues: CASSLDDGLAYEQYF. The CDR3 DNA follows: TGTGCCAGCAGCTTAGATGACGGACTAGCCTACGAGCAGTACTTC.

This clone occurred once. The chain has TRBV7-3 and TRBJ2-5; 7 bases map to TRBD1. The CDR3 runs to 16 residues. The V gene end was trimmed by 5 bases and the J gene end by 9 bases; junction bases not matched to a gene: 18. CDR1 is SGHTA and CDR2 is FQGTGA in the germline V gene. CDR3 sequence reads: CASSPSGGERLLPQYF. CDR3 DNA sequence: TGTGCCAGCAGCCCATCAGGGGGAGAGCGACTTTTGCCCCAGTACTTC.

The chain is built from TRBV9 and TRBJ2-2; D gene ambiguous. The germline gives CDR1 SGDLS, CDR2 YYNGEE. V was shortened by 5 bases and J by 4 bases, with 9 bases between the two germline ends. The CDR3 covers 13 residues. The CDR3 sequence: CASRGGSTGELFF. CDR3 nucleotide sequence: TGTGCCAGCAGGGGTGGCAGCACCGGGGAGCTGTTTTTT. Combining the CDR3 with reference TRBV9 and TRBJ2-2 gives the whole variable domain DSGVTQTPKHLITATGQRVTLRCSPRSGDLSVYWYQQSLDQGLQFLIQYYNGEERAKGNILERFSAQQFPDLHSELNLSSLELGDSALYFCASRGGSTGELFFGEGSRLTVL.

The rearrangement joins TRBV28 to TRBJ2-1; TRBD2 matches at 11 bases. This CDR3 is built from 17 residues. Germline CDR1 is MDHEN and CDR2 is SYDVKM. Losses at the gene ends were 3 bases for V and 2 bases for J; bases not matched to a gene: 6. The CDR3 spells CASSFGGTSGTYNEQFF. The CDR3 DNA is TGTGCCAGCAGTTTTGGGGGGACTAGCGGAACCTACAATGAGCAGTTCTTC.

The chain is built from TRBV10-3 and TRBJ2-7; D is perhaps TRBD2 (6 bases). The CDR3 consists of 13 residues. V was trimmed by 7 bases and J by 3 bases, leaving 13 bases between them. Germline CDR1 ENHRY, CDR2 SYGVKD. The CDR3 sequence: CAIIGGEDYEQYF. The CDR3 nucleotides read TGTGCCATCATAGGCGGGGAGGACTACGAGCAGTACTTC.

The chain employs TRBV28 and TRBJ1-1; D not resolved. The CDR3 length is 14 residues. The germline gives CDR1 MDHEN, CDR2 SYDVKM. Trimming removed 5 bases from V and 1 base from J, with 11 bases in between. CDR3 coding DNA: TGTGCCAGCAGTCCCCCAGGAGGGAACACTGAAGCTTTCTTT. Its protein is CASSPPGGNTEAFF.

The J gene is TRBJ1-3, the V gene TRBV30; 7 nucleotides match TRBD1. J gave up 2 bases and V 6 bases, and 19 bases lay outside the gene matches. Germline assignment: CDR1 GTSNPN and CDR2 SVGIG (reference sequence). The CDR3 has 18 residues. DNA for the CDR3: TGTGCCTGCGGAGTTATTATGACAGGGAGATCGGCTGGAAACACCATATATTTT. This sequence encodes CACGVIMTGRSAGNTIYF.